Below, 31 T cell receptor beta chains from the same sample are listed, as sequenced in a study of blood T cell repertoires in COVID-19. Assay: immunoSEQ multiplex PCR; the TCRdb copy retains only in-frame clones and omits some. This table has 120,000 or so clones, roughly 85% appearing once. The sequenced material came from peripheral blood. Every receptor here comes from a woman aged 80 or over with acute or convalescent COVID-19.

V and J are TRBV19 and TRBJ1-2; D may be TRBD1 (6 bases). CDR3 length: 15 residues. The V gene's germline CDR1 is LNHDA and CDR2 SQIVND (reference sequence). V was cut by 4 bases and J by 0 bases, with 12 bases left in between. In DNA form, the CDR3 reads TGTGCCAGTAGTACATACAGGGATTCTAACTATGGCTACACCTTC. Encoded protein: CASSTYRDSNYGYTF.

The CDR3 protein is CASGLSGGNTEAFF. CDR3 DNA: TGTGCTAGTGGTTTGTCAGGGGGGAACACTGAAGCTTTCTTT. The V and J genes are TRBV12-5 and TRBJ1-1; TRBD1 matches at 7 bases. Trimming removed 2 bases from V and 1 base from J; junction bases left unmatched: 1. CDR1 and CDR2 from the germline V gene are LGHNT and FRNRAP. The CDR3 spans 14 residues.

This chain uses TRBV18 with TRBJ1-3; D remains unclear. Germline V lookup: CDR1 KGHSH, CDR2 LQKENI. Between the trimmed V and J ends, which lost 0 bases and 0 bases, there was a span of 6 bases. This CDR3 comprises 15 residues. The CDR3 here is CASSPPAGSGNTIYF. The CDR3 DNA follows: TGTGCCAGCTCACCACCGGCGGGCTCTGGAAACACCATATATTTT.

This clone showed up just a few times. The rearrangement links TRBV5-1 to TRBJ2-2, with D possibly being TRBD1 (6 bases). The germline CDR1 and CDR2 sequences are SGHRS and YFSETQ. Trimming took 6 bases from V and 7 from J, leaving 13 bases between them. There are 13 residues in the CDR3. The CDR3 protein is CASKVQGHGELFF. The CDR3 DNA sequence: TGCGCCAGCAAAGTACAGGGACACGGGGAGCTGTTTTTT.

DNA of the CDR3: TGCGCCAGCAGCAACATCGGGACAGGGGTGACAGATACGCAGTATTTT. The encoded protein is CASSNIGTGVTDTQYF. The genes are TRBV5-1 and TRBJ2-3, with 10 bases aligning to TRBD1. This CDR3 is built from 16 residues. CDR1 is SGHRS and CDR2 is YFSETQ in the germline V gene. With V trimmed by 4 bases and J by 3 bases, 8 bases remained unmatched.

The chain joins TRBV7-3 to TRBJ2-1; 9 bases are a match to TRBD2. Germline trimming cut 5 bases from V and 8 bases from J; bases unmatched to any gene: 4. Germline V gene sequence: CDR1 SGHTA, CDR2 FQGTGA. The CDR3 contains 13 residues. The CDR3 here is CASSAGTSYEQFF. The CDR3 bases are TGTGCCAGCAGCGCGGGGACTAGCTATGAGCAGTTCTTC.

This chain connects TRBV4-3 to TRBJ2-1; 13 positions agree with TRBD2. Germline trimming cut 3 bases from V and 6 bases from J; bases unmatched to any gene: 5. This CDR3 region has 16 residues. Germline CDR1 and CDR2: LGHNA and YSLEER. In DNA form, the CDR3 reads TGCGCCAGCAGCCAGGAACTAGCGGGGGGGTCCAATGAGCAGTTCTTC. It yields the protein CASSQELAGGSNEQFF.

This clone has a handful of counts. This chain joins TRBV4-1 and TRBJ1-2, with 8 bases matching TRBD1. V trimming: 4 bases; J trimming: 2 bases; junction bases outside the gene matches: 3. The germline CDR1 and CDR2 sequences are MGHRA and YSYEKL. There are 14 residues in the CDR3. The CDR3 DNA sequence: TGCGCCAGCAGCCGGACAGGGAGAAACTATGGCTACACCTTC. Translating it yields CASSRTGRNYGYTF.

V usage is TRBV5-8 and J usage is TRBJ2-3, with D perhaps matching TRBD2 (5 bases). The CDR3 is 14 residues long. With 2 bases removed from V and 1 base from J, the gap between germline ends came to 8 bases. The germline V gene has CDR1 SGHTS and CDR2 YDEGEE. The DNA for the CDR3 is TGTGCCAGCAGCTTCGAGGGCCGCACAGATACGCAGTATTTT. This codes for CASSFEGRTDTQYF.

The V gene is TRBV5-1, the J gene TRBJ1-1; tentatively, D is TRBD1 (6 bases). Trimming shortened V by 2 bases and J by 1 base, and 9 bases separated the two germline ends. The CDR3 runs to 14 residues. From germline, CDR1 is SGHRS and CDR2 YFSETQ. Here the CDR3 DNA reads TGCGCCAGCAGCTTAGAGACAGGGAACACTGAAGCTTTCTTT. Protein: CASSLETGNTEAFF.

To note about this clone: A junction end diverges from the germline sequence, so it may reflect a read error. The V call is TRBV28, the J call TRBJ1-4; D ambiguous. The germline gives CDR1 MDHEN, CDR2 SYDVKM. The CDR3 extends over 12 amino acids. CDR3 bases: TGTGCCAGCAGTTATTCTCGGGAATGGTTGGTTTTT. Translating it yields CASSYSREWLVF.

The chain recombines TRBV7-2 with TRBJ2-1, with 10 positions matching TRBD2. The CDR3 runs to 14 residues. J was trimmed by 4 bases and V by 5 bases; bases with no gene match: 2. The germline CDR1 and CDR2 sequences are SGHTA and FQGNSA. CDR3 in amino acids: CASSGLAEYNEQFF. In DNA, the CDR3 is TGTGCCAGCAGCGGACTAGCGGAGTACAATGAGCAGTTCTTC. Variable domain in full (rest from reference TRBV7-2 and TRBJ2-1): GAGVSQSPSNKVTEKGKDVELRCDPISGHTALYWYRQSLGQGLEFLIYFQGNSAPDKSGLPSDRFSAERTGGSVSTLTIQRTQQEDSAVYLCASSGLAEYNEQFFGPGTRLTVL.

This sequence joins TRBV29-1 and TRBJ2-1, with 7 bases fitting TRBD1. The CDR3 runs 14 residues. Germline CDR1 SQVTM, CDR2 ANQGSEA. V trimming: 7 bases; J trimming: 6 bases; junction bases outside the gene matches: 12. CDR3 residues: CSARQGEISNEQFF. The CDR3 region has the DNA TGCAGCGCCCGACAGGGAGAAATTTCCAATGAGCAGTTCTTC.

The chain has TRBV18 and TRBJ2-1, with 9 bases identical to TRBD2. Germline V gene data show CDR1 as KGHSH and CDR2 as LQKENI. The CDR3 runs 16 residues. V gave up 5 bases and J gave up 2 bases; unmatched junction bases: 7. The CDR3 region has the DNA TGTGCCAGCTCAGTTTCTAGCGGGAACACCTACAATGAGCAGTTCTTC. It yields the protein CASSVSSGNTYNEQFF.

The chain employs TRBV5-4 and TRBJ2-7; 9 bases agree with TRBD1. J was trimmed by 2 bases and V by 2 bases; bases with no gene match: 8. Germline CDR1 SGHNT, CDR2 YYREEE (reference sequence). The CDR3 is 16 amino acids. CDR3 protein: CASSFKRQGGTYEQYF. In nucleotides, the CDR3 is TGTGCCAGCAGCTTCAAAAGACAGGGGGGCACCTACGAGCAGTACTTC.

This clone was seen a single time. V usage is TRBV9 and J usage is TRBJ2-5, with TRBD2 matching over 8 bases. Germline V CDR1 and CDR2: SGDLS, YYNGEE. This CDR3 is 14 amino acids long. V lost 5 bases to trimming and J lost 4 bases; unmatched junction nucleotides: 7. The DNA of the CDR3 is TGTGCCAGCAGTGTTGCGGGGGGCGCAGAGACCCAGTACTTC. Translation gives CASSVAGGAETQYF.

The chain is built from TRBV28 and TRBJ1-5; D is ambiguous. Trimming stripped 3 bases from V and 9 bases from J, with 15 bases between. Germline CDR1 reads MDHEN; CDR2 reads SYDVKM. This CDR3 is 14 amino acids long. CDR3 protein: CASSFGGVVRPQHF. The CDR3 DNA is TGTGCCAGCAGTTTTGGAGGAGTCGTCAGGCCCCAGCATTTT.

The V call is TRBV2, the J call TRBJ2-2; D gene unclear. Trimming removed 3 bases at V and 0 bases at J, with 8 bases between. Per the germline V gene, CDR1 is SNHLY and CDR2 is FYNNEI. The CDR3 loop spans 15 amino acids. Here the CDR3 reads CASSDLEANTGELFF. In DNA form, the CDR3 reads TGTGCCAGCAGTGACCTAGAGGCGAACACCGGGGAGCTGTTTTTT. Supplemented by reference TRBV2 and TRBJ2-2, the full variable domain reads EPEVTQTPSHQVTQMGQEVILRCVPISNHLYFYWYRQILGQKVEFLVSFYNNEISEKSEIFDDQFSVERPDGSNFTLKIRSTKLEDSAMYFCASSDLEANTGELFFGEGSRLTVL.

V and J are TRBV7-2 and TRBJ2-7; 10 nucleotides align to TRBD1. V dropped 5 bases and J dropped 3; count of bases not matched to a gene: 4. There are 14 residues in the CDR3. Germline-derived CDR1 and CDR2 are SGHTA and FQGNSA. This chain's CDR3 is CASSLGQGVYEQYF. The CDR3 bases are TGTGCCAGCAGCCTCGGACAGGGGGTCTACGAGCAGTACTTC.

This clone was seen just once. This chain links TRBV4-2 with TRBJ2-7; possible D gene TRBD1, 6 bases. V was pared by 1 base and J by 2 bases, with 12 bases between. CDR3 length: 15 amino acids. Germline loops: CDR1 LGHNA, CDR2 YNFKEQ. CDR3 residues: CASSQALGQTYEQYF. CDR3 sequence (DNA): TGTGCCAGCAGCCAAGCTCTAGGACAGACCTACGAGCAGTACTTC.

The CDR3 sequence: CASRDGRGTDTQYF. The CDR3, as DNA: TGTGCCAGCCGCGATGGCAGAGGGACAGATACGCAGTATTTT. The chain joins TRBV2 to TRBJ2-3; a possible D gene is TRBD2 (5 bases). In germline, CDR1 is SNHLY, CDR2 FYNNEI. Trimming took 8 bases from V and 3 from J, leaving 15 bases between them. The CDR3 runs 14 residues.

The CDR3 DNA reads as TGTGCCAGCGGAGCTTTGGGCTACACCTTC. Amino acid sequence: CASGALGYTF. The chain recombines TRBV28 with TRBJ1-2; D is unresolved. The CDR3 extends over 10 amino acids. Germline-derived CDR1 and CDR2 are MDHEN and SYDVKM. The germline V and J ends were trimmed by 8 bases and 8 bases, with 9 bases remaining between them.

The chain's CDR3 is CASSPTEASPLHF. CDR3 coding DNA: TGTGCCAGCAGCCCGACTGAGGCTTCACCCCTCCACTTT. The J gene is TRBJ1-6, the V gene TRBV5-6; D is uncertain. The germline gives CDR1 SGHDT, CDR2 YYEEEE. The length of the CDR3 is 13 residues. V shed 4 bases and J shed 9 bases, with 11 bases lying between them. The variable domain in full, with the rest retrieved from reference TRBV5-6 and TRBJ1-6, is DAGVTQSPTHLIKTRGQQVTLRCSPKSGHDTVSWYQQALGQGPQFIFQYYEEEERQRGNFPDRFSGHQFPNYSSELNVNALLLGDSALYLCASSPTEASPLHFGNGTRLTVT.

The chain is built from TRBV27 and TRBJ1-1; D ambiguous. V lost 5 bases and J 1 base, leaving 8 bases between the germline ends. Germline V gives CDR1 MNHEY, CDR2 SMNVEV (reference sequence). The CDR3 contains 13 residues. The CDR3: CASSKTGNTEAFF. The DNA of the CDR3 is TGTGCCAGCAGTAAAACGGGGAACACTGAAGCTTTCTTT.

The chain has TRBV2 and TRBJ2-7, with D possibly being TRBD1 (5 bases). The germline gives CDR1 SNHLY, CDR2 FYNNEI. The V gene lost 6 bases and the J gene lost 2 bases, with 11 bases spanning the gap. The CDR3 has 13 amino acids. Here the CDR3 DNA reads TGTGCCAGCAGGGGGCCGCCCACCTACGAGCAGTACTTC. Protein sequence: CASRGPPTYEQYF.

The chain carries TRBV12-3 or TRBV12-4 and TRBJ2-3, with D possibly being TRBD2 (5 bases). V was shortened by 0 bases and J by 9 bases, with 7 bases between the two germline ends. The CDR3 loop spans 12 amino acids. The CDR3 reads CASSLARGTQYF. Here the CDR3 DNA reads TGTGCCAGCAGTTTAGCCCGGGGAACGCAGTATTTT.

This clone has a single count. V usage is TRBV2 and J usage is TRBJ2-7; D is unresolved. The V and J ends lost 4 bases and 1 base respectively, with 5 bases between them. Germline CDR1 and CDR2: SNHLY and FYNNEI. The CDR3 extends over 12 amino acids. DNA of the CDR3: TGTGCCAGCAGTGCATCATCCTACGAGCAGTACGTC. This sequence encodes CASSASSYEQYV.

The V and J genes are TRBV7-2 and TRBJ2-5; 11 bases agree with TRBD2. The CDR3 is 16 residues long. The junction had 9 bases not matched to a gene; V was cut back by 5 bases and J by 4 bases. Germline V CDR1 and CDR2: SGHTA, FQGNSA. The CDR3 bases are TGTGCCAGCAGCGGAGGACTAGCGGGCGGCGGAGAGACCCAGTACTTC. This codes for CASSGGLAGGGETQYF.

The chain is built from TRBV4-1 and TRBJ2-3, with D possibly TRBD2 on 7 matching bases. There are 17 residues in the CDR3. V was pared by 4 bases and J by 0 bases, with 17 bases between. Germline V lookup: CDR1 MGHRA, CDR2 YSYEKL. CDR3 sequence reads: CASSPLGGGASTDTQYF. The DNA of the CDR3 is TGCGCCAGCAGCCCTCTTGGTGGGGGGGCGAGCACAGATACGCAGTATTTT.

In DNA form, the CDR3 reads TGTGCCAGCAGCGTAGGGTCCTCGGGACAGCCATCAGATACGCAGTATTTT. It specifies CASSVGSSGQPSDTQYF. This sequence joins TRBV9 and TRBJ2-3, with 7 bases matching TRBD1. Germline CDR1 and CDR2: SGDLS and YYNGEE. The CDR3 contains 17 residues. Trimming removed 0 bases from V and 4 bases from J; junction bases left unmatched: 11.

The chain links TRBV27 to TRBJ1-2; D not resolved. CDR1 MNHEY and CDR2 SMNVEV come from the germline V gene (reference sequence). V lost 6 bases and J lost 2, with 16 bases in between. The CDR3 is 15 residues long. The CDR3 loop is CASRLHSTPNYGYTF. The CDR3 DNA follows: TGTGCCAGCAGACTCCATTCTACCCCGAACTATGGCTACACCTTC.